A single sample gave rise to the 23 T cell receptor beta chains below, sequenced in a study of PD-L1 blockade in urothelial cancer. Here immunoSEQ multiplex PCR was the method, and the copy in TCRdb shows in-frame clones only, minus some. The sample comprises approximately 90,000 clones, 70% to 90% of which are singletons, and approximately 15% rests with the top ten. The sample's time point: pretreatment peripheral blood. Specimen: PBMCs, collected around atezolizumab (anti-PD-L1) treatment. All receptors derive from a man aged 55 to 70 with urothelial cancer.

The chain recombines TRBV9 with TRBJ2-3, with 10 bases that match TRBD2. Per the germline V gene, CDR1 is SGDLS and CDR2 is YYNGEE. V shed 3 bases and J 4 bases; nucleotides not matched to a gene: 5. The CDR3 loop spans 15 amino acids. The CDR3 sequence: CASSATGLAADTQYF. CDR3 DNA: TGTGCCAGCAGCGCCACAGGACTAGCGGCAGATACGCAGTATTTT.

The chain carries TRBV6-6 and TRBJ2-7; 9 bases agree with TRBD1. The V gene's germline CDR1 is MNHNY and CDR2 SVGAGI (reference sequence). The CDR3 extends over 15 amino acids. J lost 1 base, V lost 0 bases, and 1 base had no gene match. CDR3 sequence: CASSYSGTGSYEQYF. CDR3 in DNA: TGTGCCAGCAGTTACTCCGGGACAGGGTCCTACGAGCAGTACTTC.

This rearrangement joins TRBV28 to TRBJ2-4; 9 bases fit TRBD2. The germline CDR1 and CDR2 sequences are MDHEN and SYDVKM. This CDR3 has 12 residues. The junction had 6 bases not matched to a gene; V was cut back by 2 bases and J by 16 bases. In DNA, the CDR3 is TGTGCCAGCAGTTTAGGGACTAGCCGTCCATACTTC. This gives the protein CASSLGTSRPYF. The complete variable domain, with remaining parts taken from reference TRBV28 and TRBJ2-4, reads DVKVTQSSRYLVKRTGEKVFLECVQDMDHENMFWYRQDPGLGLRLIYFSYDVKMKEKGDIPEGYSVSREKKERFSLILESASTNQTSMYLCASSLGTSRPYFGAGTRLSVL.

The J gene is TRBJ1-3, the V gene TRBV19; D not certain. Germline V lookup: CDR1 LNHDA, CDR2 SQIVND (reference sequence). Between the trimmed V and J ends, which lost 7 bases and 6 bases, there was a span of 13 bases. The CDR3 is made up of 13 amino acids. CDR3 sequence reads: CASTLDAANTIYF. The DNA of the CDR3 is TGTGCCAGTACCCTAGACGCGGCAAACACCATATATTTT.

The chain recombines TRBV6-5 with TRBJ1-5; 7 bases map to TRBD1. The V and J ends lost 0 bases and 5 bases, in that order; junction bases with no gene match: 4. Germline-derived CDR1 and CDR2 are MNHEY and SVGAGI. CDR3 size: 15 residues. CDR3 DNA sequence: TGTGCCAGCAGTTACTCGGGGACAGCCGATCAGCCCCAGCATTTT. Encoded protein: CASSYSGTADQPQHF.

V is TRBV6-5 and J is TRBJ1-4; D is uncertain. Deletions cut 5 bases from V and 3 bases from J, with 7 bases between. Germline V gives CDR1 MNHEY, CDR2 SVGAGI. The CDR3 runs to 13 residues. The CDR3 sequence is CASSTRANEKLFF. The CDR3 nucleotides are TGTGCCAGCAGTACACGGGCTAATGAAAAACTGTTTTTT.

CDR3 amino acids: CASISPGTGGANEQFF. For the CDR3, the DNA is TGTGCCAGTATATCCCCCGGGACAGGGGGCGCGAATGAGCAGTTCTTC. The chain has TRBV19 and TRBJ2-1, with 12 bases that match TRBD1. This CDR3 contains 16 residues. Germline CDR1 and CDR2: LNHDA and SQIVND (reference sequence). With V trimmed by 7 bases and J by 7 bases, 11 bases remained unmatched.

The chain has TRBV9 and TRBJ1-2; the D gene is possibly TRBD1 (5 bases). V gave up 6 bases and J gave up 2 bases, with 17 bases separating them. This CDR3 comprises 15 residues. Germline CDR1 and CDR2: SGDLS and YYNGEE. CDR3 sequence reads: CASTPPGRDNYGYTF. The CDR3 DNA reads TGTGCCAGCACCCCCCCTGGGAGGGACAACTATGGCTACACCTTC. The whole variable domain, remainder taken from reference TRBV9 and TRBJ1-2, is DSGVTQTPKHLITATGQRVTLRCSPRSGDLSVYWYQQSLDQGLQFLIQYYNGEERAKGNILERFSAQQFPDLHSELNLSSLELGDSALYFCASTPPGRDNYGYTFGSGTRLTVV.

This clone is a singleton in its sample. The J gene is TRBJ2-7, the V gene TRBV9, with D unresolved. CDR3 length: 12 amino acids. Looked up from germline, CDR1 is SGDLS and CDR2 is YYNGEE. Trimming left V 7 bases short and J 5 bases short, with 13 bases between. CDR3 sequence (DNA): TGTGCCAGCGGTTTCCTAGATGACGAGCAGTACTTC. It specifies CASGFLDDEQYF.

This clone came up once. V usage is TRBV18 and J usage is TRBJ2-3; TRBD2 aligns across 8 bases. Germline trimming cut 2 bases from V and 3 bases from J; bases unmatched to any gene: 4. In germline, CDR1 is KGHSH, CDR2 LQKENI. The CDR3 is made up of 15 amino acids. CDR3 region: CASSPAAGETDTQYF. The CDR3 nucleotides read TGTGCCAGCTCACCAGCAGCGGGAGAGACAGATACGCAGTATTTT.

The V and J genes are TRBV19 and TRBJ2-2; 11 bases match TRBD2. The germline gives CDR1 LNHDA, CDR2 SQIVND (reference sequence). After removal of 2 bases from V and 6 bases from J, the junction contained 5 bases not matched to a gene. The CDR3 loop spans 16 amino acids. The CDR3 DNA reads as TGTGCCAGTAGTATAAGGCTAGCGGGAGGTTCCGGGGAGCTGTTTTTT. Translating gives CASSIRLAGGSGELFF. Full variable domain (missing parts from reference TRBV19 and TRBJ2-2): DGGITQSPKYLFRKEGQNVTLSCEQNLNHDAMYWYRQDPGQGLRLIYYSQIVNDFQKGDIAEGYSVSREKKESFPLTVTSAQKNPTAFYLCASSIRLAGGSGELFFGEGSRLTVL.

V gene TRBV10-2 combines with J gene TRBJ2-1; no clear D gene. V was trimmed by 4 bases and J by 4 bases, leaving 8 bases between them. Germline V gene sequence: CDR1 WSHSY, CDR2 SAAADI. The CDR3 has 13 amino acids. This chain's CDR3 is CASSVRLYNEQFF. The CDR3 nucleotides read TGCGCCAGCAGTGTACGGTTGTACAATGAGCAGTTCTTC.

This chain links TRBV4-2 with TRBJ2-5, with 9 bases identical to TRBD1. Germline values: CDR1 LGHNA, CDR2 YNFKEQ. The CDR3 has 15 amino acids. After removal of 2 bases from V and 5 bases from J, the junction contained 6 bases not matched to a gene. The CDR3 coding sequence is TGTGCCAGCAGCCAACCAGGACAGGGGAGGGAGACCCAGTACTTC. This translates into CASSQPGQGRETQYF.

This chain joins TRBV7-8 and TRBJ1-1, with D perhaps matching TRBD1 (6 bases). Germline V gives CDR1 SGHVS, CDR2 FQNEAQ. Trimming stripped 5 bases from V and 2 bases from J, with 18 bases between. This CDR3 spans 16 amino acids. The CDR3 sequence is CASSLPPGHGNTEAFF. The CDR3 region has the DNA TGTGCCAGCAGCCTCCCCCCGGGACATGGAAACACTGAAGCTTTCTTT.

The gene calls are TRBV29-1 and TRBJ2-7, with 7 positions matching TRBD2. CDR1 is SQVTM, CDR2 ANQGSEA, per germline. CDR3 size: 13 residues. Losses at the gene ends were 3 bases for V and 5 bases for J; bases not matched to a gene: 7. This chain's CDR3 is CSVDGGEGNEQYF. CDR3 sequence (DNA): TGCAGCGTTGATGGTGGGGAGGGGAACGAGCAGTACTTC.

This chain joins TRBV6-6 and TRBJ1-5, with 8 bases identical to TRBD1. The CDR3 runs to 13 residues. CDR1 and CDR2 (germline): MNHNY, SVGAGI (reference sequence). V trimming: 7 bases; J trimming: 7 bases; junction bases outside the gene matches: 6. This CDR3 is CASTLTGAQPQHF. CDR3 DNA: TGTGCCAGCACCTTGACAGGGGCGCAGCCCCAGCATTTT.

CDR3 region: CSVVTEGNTIYF. The CDR3 DNA follows: TGCAGCGTTGTAACAGAAGGAAACACCATATATTTT. V usage is TRBV29-1 and J usage is TRBJ1-3; no clear D. The CDR3 runs 12 residues. In germline, CDR1 is SQVTM, CDR2 ANQGSEA. Trimming shortened V by 4 bases and J by 4 bases, and 8 bases separated the two germline ends. The whole variable domain, remainder taken from reference TRBV29-1 and TRBJ1-3, is SAVISQKPSRDICQRGTSLTIQCQVDSQVTMMFWYRQQPGQSLTLIATANQGSEATYESGFVIDKFPISRPNLTFSTLTVSNMSPEDSSIYLCSVVTEGNTIYFGEGSWLTVV.

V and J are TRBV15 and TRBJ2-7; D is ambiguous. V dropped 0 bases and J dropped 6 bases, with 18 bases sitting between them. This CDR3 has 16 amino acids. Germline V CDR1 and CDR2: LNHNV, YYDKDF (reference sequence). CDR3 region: CATSRDFLRSLREQYF. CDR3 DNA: TGTGCCACCAGCAGAGACTTTTTGAGGAGTCTGCGCGAGCAGTACTTC.

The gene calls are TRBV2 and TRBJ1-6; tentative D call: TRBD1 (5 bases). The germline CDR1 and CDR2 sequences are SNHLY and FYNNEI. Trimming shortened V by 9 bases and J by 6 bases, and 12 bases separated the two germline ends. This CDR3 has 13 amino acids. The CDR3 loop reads CASWGGGNSPLHF. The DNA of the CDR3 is TGTGCCAGTTGGGGGGGAGGTAATTCACCCCTCCACTTT.

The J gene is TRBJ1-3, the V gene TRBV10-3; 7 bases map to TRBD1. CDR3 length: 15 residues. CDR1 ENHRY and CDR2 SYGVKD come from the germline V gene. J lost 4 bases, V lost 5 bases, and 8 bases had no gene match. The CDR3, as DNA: TGTGCCATCAGTAGGGGGCGAATGAACGGAAACACCATATATTTT. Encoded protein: CAISRGRMNGNTIYF.

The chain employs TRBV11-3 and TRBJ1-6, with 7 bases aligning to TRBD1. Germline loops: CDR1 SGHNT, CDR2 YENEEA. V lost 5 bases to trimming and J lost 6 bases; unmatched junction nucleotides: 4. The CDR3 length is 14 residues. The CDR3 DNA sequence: TGTGCCAGCAGCAAGGGACAGATTAATTCACCCCTCCACTTT. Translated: CASSKGQINSPLHF.

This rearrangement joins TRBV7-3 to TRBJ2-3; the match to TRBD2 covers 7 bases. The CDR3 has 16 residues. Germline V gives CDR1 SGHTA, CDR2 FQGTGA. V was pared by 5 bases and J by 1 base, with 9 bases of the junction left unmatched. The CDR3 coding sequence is TGTGCCAGCAGCCCCCTGGGGAGCGGGGGCACAGATACGCAGTATTTT. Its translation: CASSPLGSGGTDTQYF.

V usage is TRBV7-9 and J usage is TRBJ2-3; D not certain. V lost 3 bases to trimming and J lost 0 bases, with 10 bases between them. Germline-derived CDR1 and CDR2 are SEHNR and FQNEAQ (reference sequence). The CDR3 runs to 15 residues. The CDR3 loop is CASSFQRPSTDTQYF. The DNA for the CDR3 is TGTGCCAGCAGCTTCCAGCGTCCTAGCACAGATACGCAGTATTTT.